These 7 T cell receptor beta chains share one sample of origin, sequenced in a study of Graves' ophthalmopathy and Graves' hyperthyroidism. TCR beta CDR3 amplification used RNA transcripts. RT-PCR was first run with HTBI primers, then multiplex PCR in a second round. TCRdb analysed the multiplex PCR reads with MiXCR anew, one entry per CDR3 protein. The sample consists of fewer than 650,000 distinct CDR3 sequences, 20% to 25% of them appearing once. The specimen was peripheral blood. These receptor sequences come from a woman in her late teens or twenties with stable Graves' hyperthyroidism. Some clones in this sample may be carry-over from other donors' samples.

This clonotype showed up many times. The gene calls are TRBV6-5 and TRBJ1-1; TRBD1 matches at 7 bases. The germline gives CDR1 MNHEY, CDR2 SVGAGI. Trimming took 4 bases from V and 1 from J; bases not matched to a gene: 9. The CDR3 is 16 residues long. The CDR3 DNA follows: TGTGCCAGCAGTTGGGGGACAGCCGGGACGAACACTGAAGCTTTCTTT. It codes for CASSWGTAGTNTEAFF.

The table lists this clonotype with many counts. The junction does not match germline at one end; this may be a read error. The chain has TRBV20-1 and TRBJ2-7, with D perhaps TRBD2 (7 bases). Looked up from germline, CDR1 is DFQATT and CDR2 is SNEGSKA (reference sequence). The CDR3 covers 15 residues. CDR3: CNASKGGATTYEQYF. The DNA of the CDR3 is TGCAATGCTAGTAAAGGGGGGGCTACAACCTACGAGCAGTACTTC.

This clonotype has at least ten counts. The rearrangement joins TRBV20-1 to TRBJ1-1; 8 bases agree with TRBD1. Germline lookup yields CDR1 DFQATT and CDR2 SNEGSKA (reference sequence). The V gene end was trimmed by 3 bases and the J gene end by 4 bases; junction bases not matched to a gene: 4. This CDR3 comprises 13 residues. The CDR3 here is CSARSDRGTEAFF. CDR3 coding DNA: TGCAGTGCTAGGAGCGACAGGGGCACTGAAGCTTTCTTT.

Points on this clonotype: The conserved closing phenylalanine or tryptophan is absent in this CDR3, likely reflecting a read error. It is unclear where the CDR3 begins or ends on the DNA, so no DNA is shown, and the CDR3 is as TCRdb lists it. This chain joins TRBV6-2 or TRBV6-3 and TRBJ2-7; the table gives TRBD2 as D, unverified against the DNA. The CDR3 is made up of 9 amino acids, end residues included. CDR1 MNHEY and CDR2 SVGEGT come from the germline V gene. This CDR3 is CASSQGLAG.

The CDR3 DNA reads as TGTGCCAGCAGTTTATGGGCCTACAGGGGGAAGGCCAATCAGCCCCAGCATTTT. Protein: CASSLWAYRGKANQPQHF. V usage is TRBV28 and J usage is TRBJ1-5, with 8 bases matching TRBD1. V lost 0 bases and J lost 3; bases outside the gene matches: 10. This CDR3 contains 18 residues. CDR1 is MDHEN and CDR2 is SYDVKM in the germline V gene.

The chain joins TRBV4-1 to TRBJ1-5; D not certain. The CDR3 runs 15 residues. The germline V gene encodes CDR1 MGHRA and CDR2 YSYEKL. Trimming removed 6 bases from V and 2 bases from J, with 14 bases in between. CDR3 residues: CASSVRGFGNQPQHF. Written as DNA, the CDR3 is TGCGCCAGCAGTGTGAGAGGGTTCGGCAATCAGCCCCAGCATTTT.

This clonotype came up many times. The CDR3 DNA reads TGTGCCAGCACCCCCCGGGGAGGGCCGGGAGTCAATCAGCCCCAGCATTTT. Encoded protein: CASTPRGGPGVNQPQHF. The rearrangement uses TRBV28 and TRBJ1-5; D uncertain. The ends were cut back, 7 bases at V and 3 bases at J, with 22 bases in the middle. Germline CDR1 is MDHEN and CDR2 is SYDVKM. The CDR3 is 17 amino acids.